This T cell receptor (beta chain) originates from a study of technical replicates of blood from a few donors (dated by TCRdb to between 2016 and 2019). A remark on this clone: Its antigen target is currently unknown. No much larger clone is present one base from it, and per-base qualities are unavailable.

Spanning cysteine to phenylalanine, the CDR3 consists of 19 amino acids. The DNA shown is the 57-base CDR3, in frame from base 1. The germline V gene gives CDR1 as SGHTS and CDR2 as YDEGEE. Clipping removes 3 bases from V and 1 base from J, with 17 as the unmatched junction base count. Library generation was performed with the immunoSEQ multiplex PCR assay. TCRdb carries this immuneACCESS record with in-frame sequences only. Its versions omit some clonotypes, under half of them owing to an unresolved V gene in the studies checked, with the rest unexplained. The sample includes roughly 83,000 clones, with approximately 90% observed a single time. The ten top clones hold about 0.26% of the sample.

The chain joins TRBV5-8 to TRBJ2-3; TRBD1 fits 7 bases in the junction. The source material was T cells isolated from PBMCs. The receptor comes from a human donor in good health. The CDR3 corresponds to CASSSGTDTGAMGTDTQYF. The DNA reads TGTGCCAGCAGCTCCGGGACAGATACAGGGGCAATGGGCACAGATACGCAGTATTTT.